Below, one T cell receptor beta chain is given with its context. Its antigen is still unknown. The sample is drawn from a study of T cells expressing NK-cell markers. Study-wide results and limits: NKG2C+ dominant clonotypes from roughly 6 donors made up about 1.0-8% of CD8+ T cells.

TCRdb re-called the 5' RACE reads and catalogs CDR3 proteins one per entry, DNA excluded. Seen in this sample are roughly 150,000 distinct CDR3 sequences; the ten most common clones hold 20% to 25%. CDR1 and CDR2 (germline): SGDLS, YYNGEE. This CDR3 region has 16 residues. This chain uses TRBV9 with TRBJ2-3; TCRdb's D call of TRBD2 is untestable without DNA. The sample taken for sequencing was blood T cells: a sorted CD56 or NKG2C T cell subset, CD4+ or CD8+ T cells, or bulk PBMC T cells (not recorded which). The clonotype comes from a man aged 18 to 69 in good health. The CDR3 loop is CASSVVAGGPPDTQYF.